This T cell receptor beta chain is from a study of CD8+ T cells in alopecia areata. Whole-study context: Treated patients took oral tofacitinib at 5 to 10 mg twice daily. Study observations and caveats: Normal-skin resident alphabeta T cells also appear among scalp sample sequences. Persistence of many expanded lesional clones was seen in scalp and blood during tofacitinib.

Extracted RNA was reverse transcribed into cDNA, the sequencing template. Clones were sequenced by immunoSEQ multiplex PCR, and TCRdb holds only the in-frame ones, with some missing. The profile shows more than 95,000 clones, 50% to 75% of them singletons. Notes on this clone: Antigen unknown.

CDR3 length: 15 residues. Germline trimming cut 4 bases from V and 2 bases from J; bases unmatched to any gene: 8. In germline, CDR1 is SGDLS, CDR2 YYNGEE. Treatment denoted: oral pan-JAK inhibitor, 5-10 mg twice daily. Alopecia areata patients provided lesional scalp punch biopsies and peripheral blood, both collected for the study. Sequencing was performed on CD8+ T cells sorted from blood, taken at week 4, from a patient treated with tofacitinib. The rearrangement joins TRBV9 to TRBJ2-7; 8 bases are shared with TRBD1. This clonotype originated in a human donor with alopecia areata. CDR3 loop: CASSLTGGTPYEQYF. In DNA, the CDR3 is TGTGCCAGCAGCTTAACAGGGGGGACTCCCTACGAGCAGTACTTC.